This T cell receptor (beta chain) appears in the sequencing data of a study of blood T cells in healthy people across ages. The CDR3 runs to 15 residues. The V and J ends lost 1 base and 5 bases respectively, with 14 bases between them. The germline V gene encodes CDR1 SEHNR and CDR2 FQNEAQ (reference sequence). A sample-barcoded 5' primer and a J-beta primer mix were used in a second PCR of about 6 to 11 cycles. Any given sample supplied a minimum of 2.5 million CDR3-containing paired-end reads. TCRdb re-called the 5' RACE reads through MiXCR, storing one row per CDR3 protein. The repertoire holds over 1.5 million distinct CDR3 sequences, with 49% as singletons. Total RNA amounts of at least 6 micrograms were extracted per sample. This clonotype came up a few times.

The rearrangement uses TRBV7-9 and TRBJ1-1; D call uncertain. The sequence was collected from a woman aged 40-49 years in good health. Sequencing was performed on blood. The DNA of the CDR3 is TGTGCCAGCAGCTTAGAGTCGGTGGGAGAGACTGAAGCTTTCTTT. As protein: CASSLESVGETEAFF.